Following are 12 T cell receptor beta chains from one sample sequenced in a study of memory CD8 T cells in hepatitis C reinfection. Noted time point: peak reinfection, 3 to 8 weeks after reinfection detection. The sorted cells went straight to TCR sequencing with no prior in vitro expansion. This table comes from immunoSEQ multiplex PCR, and its TCRdb copy is limited to in-frame clones, with some not included. The repertoire holds around 45,000 clones, with 88% as singletons. The material sequenced was naive CD8+ T cells sorted from blood. The receptors were sampled from a young man with hepatitis C virus infection.

This clone has a single count. The rearrangement links TRBV6-5 to TRBJ1-1; possibly TRBD1 for D (6 bases). The CDR3 length is 13 residues. V shed 0 bases and J shed 6 bases, with 8 bases lying between them. Germline V gene lookup returns CDR1 MNHEY and CDR2 SVGAGI. The CDR3: CASSYSGQPEAFF. CDR3 nucleotides: TGTGCCAGCAGTTACTCCGGACAGCCTGAAGCTTTCTTT.

This chain connects TRBV5-1 to TRBJ2-3; perhaps TRBD2 as D (6 bases). Germline CDR1 is SGHRS and CDR2 is YFSETQ. V was shortened by 3 bases and J by 2 bases, with 13 bases between the two germline ends. CDR3 length: 15 amino acids. CDR3: CASSSGGANTDTQYF. The CDR3 DNA sequence: TGCGCCAGCAGCTCCGGAGGGGCGAACACAGATACGCAGTATTTT.

CDR3 nucleotides: TGTGCCAGCAGCTTAGACCCCCCAGGGACCTACGAGCAGTACTTC. The encoded protein is CASSLDPPGTYEQYF. The chain carries TRBV28 and TRBJ2-7; a weak D match, TRBD1 (5 bases). CDR1 is MDHEN, CDR2 SYDVKM, per germline. V was cut by 6 bases and J by 2 bases, with 17 bases left in between. This CDR3 contains 15 residues.

V is TRBV4-2 and J is TRBJ2-1, with D uncertain. V lost 0 bases, J lost 3 bases, and 6 bases lay in between. Germline V gene data show CDR1 as LGHNA and CDR2 as YNFKEQ. The CDR3 extends over 14 amino acids. The CDR3 coding sequence is TGTGCCAGCAGCCAAGATAGTGTCTACAATGAGCAGTTCTTC. The encoded protein is CASSQDSVYNEQFF.

This chain joins TRBV5-6 and TRBJ2-1; 7 bases map to TRBD1. This CDR3 has 14 residues. Germline V gene lookup returns CDR1 SGHDT and CDR2 YYEEEE. The trim removed 4 bases at V and 4 bases at J, leaving 5 bases unmatched. Here the CDR3 DNA reads TGTGCCAGCAGCGCTGACAGGGTTTACAATGAGCAGTTCTTC. This encodes CASSADRVYNEQFF.

The chain joins TRBV2 to TRBJ2-7; 7 bases are shared with TRBD2. CDR3 length equals 12 residues. From germline, CDR1 is SNHLY and CDR2 FYNNEI. V was pared by 6 bases and J by 4 bases, with 3 bases of the junction left unmatched. The CDR3 loop reads CASSPSGYEQYF. CDR3 bases: TGTGCCAGCAGCCCTAGCGGTTACGAGCAGTACTTC.

V usage is TRBV11-2 and J usage is TRBJ1-2; 9 nucleotides agree with TRBD1. V shed 7 bases, J shed 6 bases, and the junction held 9 bases outside the gene matches. This CDR3 is 14 amino acids long. The germline V gene encodes CDR1 SGHAT and CDR2 FQNNGV. The CDR3 sequence is CASTTGQGSDGYTF. The CDR3 nucleotides are TGTGCCAGCACAACCGGACAGGGGAGTGATGGCTACACCTTC.

The rearrangement joins TRBV12-2 to TRBJ2-7; the table's D call, TRBD2, has no DNA check behind it. TRBV12-2 is listed as a pseudogene. The CDR3 extends over 15 amino acids. The CDR3 nucleotides are TGTGCAAGTCGCTTAGCTTGGCGGGGCGCCTACGAGCAGTACTTC. It is translated as CASRLAWRGAYEQYF.

The chain combines TRBV19 with TRBJ2-1, with TRBD2 matching over 10 bases. The length of the CDR3 is 15 residues. The germline V gene encodes CDR1 LNHDA and CDR2 SQIVND (reference sequence). With 4 bases clipped from V and 7 bases from J, the junction kept 7 bases outside the gene matches. The CDR3 loop reads CASSTTSGVGNEQFF. The CDR3 coding sequence is TGTGCCAGTAGTACCACTAGCGGGGTAGGGAATGAGCAGTTCTTC.

The chain uses TRBV11-2 and TRBJ2-6; D might be TRBD1 (5 bases). The CDR3 covers 16 residues. The V end was cut by 6 bases, the J end by 1 base, with 13 bases between. Germline V gene sequence: CDR1 SGHAT, CDR2 FQNNGV. The CDR3 sequence: CASSTKSGSGANVLTF. CDR3 in DNA: TGTGCCAGCAGTACTAAATCAGGGTCTGGGGCCAACGTCCTGACTTTC.

This clone was found a few times. The chain carries TRBV5-6 and TRBJ1-1; no firm D call. Trimming shortened V by 2 bases and J by 5 bases, and 10 bases separated the two germline ends. This CDR3 has 13 residues. Germline CDR1 is SGHDT and CDR2 is YYEEEE. The DNA for the CDR3 is TGTGCCAGCAGCTTCGCAGGCGGGACTGAAGCTTTCTTT. Protein product: CASSFAGGTEAFF.

The chain joins TRBV9 to TRBJ1-3; D not resolved. This CDR3 is built from 13 residues. V shed 4 bases and J shed 3 bases, with 8 bases lying between them. The germline CDR1 and CDR2 sequences are SGDLS and YYNGEE. DNA of the CDR3: TGTGCCAGCAGCCCAAGAGATGGAAACACCATATATTTT. Residues: CASSPRDGNTIYF. Combining the CDR3 with reference TRBV9 and TRBJ1-3 gives the whole variable domain DSGVTQTPKHLITATGQRVTLRCSPRSGDLSVYWYQQSLDQGLQFLIQYYNGEERAKGNILERFSAQQFPDLHSELNLSSLELGDSALYFCASSPRDGNTIYFGEGSWLTVV.